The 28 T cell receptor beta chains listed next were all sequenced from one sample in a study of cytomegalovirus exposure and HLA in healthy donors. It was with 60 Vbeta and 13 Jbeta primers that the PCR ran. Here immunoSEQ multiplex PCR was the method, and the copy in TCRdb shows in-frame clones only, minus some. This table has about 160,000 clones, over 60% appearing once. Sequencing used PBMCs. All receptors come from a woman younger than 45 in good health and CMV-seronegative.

CDR3: CASSARWGSGTGGYNEQFF. The CDR3 DNA follows: TGTGCCAGCAGCGCCAGATGGGGCTCCGGGACTGGGGGCTACAATGAGCAGTTCTTC. This chain joins TRBV11-3 and TRBJ2-1, with a tentative D call TRBD2 (6 bases). The V gene lost 5 bases and the J gene lost 3 bases, with 26 bases spanning the gap. The CDR3 contains 19 residues. CDR1 SGHNT and CDR2 YENEEA come from the germline V gene.

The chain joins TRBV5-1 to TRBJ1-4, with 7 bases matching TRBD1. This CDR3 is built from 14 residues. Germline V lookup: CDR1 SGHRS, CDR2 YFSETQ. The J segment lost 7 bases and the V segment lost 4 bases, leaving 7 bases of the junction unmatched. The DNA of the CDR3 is TGCGCCAGCAGCCGATCGGACAGGTTTGAAAAACTGTTTTTT. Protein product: CASSRSDRFEKLFF.

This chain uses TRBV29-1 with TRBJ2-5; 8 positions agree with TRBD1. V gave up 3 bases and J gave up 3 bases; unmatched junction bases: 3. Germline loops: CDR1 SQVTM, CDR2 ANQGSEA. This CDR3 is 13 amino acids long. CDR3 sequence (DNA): TGCAGCGTTGATTCAGGGGGCGAAGAGACCCAGTACTTC. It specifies CSVDSGGEETQYF.

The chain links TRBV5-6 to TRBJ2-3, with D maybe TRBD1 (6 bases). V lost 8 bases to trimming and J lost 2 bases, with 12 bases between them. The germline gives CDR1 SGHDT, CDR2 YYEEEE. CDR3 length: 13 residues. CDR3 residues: CASTRTATDTQYF. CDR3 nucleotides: TGTGCCAGTACGCGGACAGCCACAGATACGCAGTATTTT.

As DNA, the CDR3 is TGTGCCAGCAGCTTCCAGAGATCGGGAGATACGCAGTATTTT. It translates to CASSFQRSGDTQYF. The chain recombines TRBV9 with TRBJ2-3; D ambiguous. Trimming pared 4 bases from V and 5 bases from J, leaving 14 bases between. The CDR3 loop spans 14 amino acids. CDR1 SGDLS and CDR2 YYNGEE come from the germline V gene.

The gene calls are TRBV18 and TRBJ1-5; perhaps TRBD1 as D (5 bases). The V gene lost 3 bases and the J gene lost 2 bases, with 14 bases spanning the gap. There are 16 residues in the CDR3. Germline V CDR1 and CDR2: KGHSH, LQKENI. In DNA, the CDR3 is TGTGCCAGCTCACCGATCCTGACAGTCGGCAATCAGCCCCAGCATTTT. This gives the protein CASSPILTVGNQPQHF. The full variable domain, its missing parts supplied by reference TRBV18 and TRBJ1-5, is NAGVMQNPRHLVRRRGQEARLRCSPMKGHSHVYWYRQLPEEGLKFMVYLQKENIIDESGMPKERFSAEFPKEGPSILRIQQVVRGDSAAYFCASSPILTVGNQPQHFGDGTRLSIL.

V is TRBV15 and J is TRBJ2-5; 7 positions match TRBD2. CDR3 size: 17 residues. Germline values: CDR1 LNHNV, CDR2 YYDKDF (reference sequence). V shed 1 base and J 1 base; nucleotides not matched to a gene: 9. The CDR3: CATSRAILAPLQETQYF. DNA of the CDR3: TGTGCCACCAGCAGAGCAATACTAGCGCCTCTCCAAGAGACCCAGTACTTC. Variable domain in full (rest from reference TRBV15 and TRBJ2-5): DAMVIQNPRYQVTQFGKPVTLSCSQTLNHNVMYWYQQKSSQAPKLLFHYYDKDFNNEADTPDNFQSRRPNTSFCFLDIRSPGLGDTAMYLCATSRAILAPLQETQYFGPGTRLLVL.

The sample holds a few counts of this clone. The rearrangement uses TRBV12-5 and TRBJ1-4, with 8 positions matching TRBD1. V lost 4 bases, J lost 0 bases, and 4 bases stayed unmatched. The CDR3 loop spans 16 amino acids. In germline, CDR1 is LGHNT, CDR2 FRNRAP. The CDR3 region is CASGSRGLATNEKLFF. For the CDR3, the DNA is TGTGCTAGTGGTTCCAGGGGGCTAGCAACTAATGAAAAACTGTTTTTT.

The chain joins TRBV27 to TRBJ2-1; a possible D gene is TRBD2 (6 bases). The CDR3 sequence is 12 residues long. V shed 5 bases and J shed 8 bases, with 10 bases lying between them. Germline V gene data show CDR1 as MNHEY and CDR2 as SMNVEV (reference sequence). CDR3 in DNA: TGTGCCAGCAGTCTAAGACTAGATGAGCAGTTCTTC. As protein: CASSLRLDEQFF.

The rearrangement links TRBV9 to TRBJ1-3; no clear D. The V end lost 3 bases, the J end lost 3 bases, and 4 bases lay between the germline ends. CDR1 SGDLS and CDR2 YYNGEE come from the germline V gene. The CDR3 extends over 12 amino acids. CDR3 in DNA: TGTGCCAGCAGCGCAGTTGGAAACACCATATATTTT. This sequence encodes CASSAVGNTIYF.

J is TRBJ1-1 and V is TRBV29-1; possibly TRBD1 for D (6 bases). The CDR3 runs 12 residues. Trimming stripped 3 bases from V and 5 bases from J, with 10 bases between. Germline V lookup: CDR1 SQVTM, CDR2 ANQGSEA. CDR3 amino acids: CSVDRGSTEAFF. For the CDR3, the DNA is TGCAGCGTTGACAGGGGTAGTACTGAAGCTTTCTTT.

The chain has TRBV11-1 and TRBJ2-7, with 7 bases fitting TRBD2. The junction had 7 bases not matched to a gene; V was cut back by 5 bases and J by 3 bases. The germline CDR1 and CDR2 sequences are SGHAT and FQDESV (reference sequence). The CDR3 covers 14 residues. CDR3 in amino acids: CASSLGREGYEQYF. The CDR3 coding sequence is TGTGCCAGCAGCCTTGGTAGGGAGGGCTACGAGCAGTACTTC. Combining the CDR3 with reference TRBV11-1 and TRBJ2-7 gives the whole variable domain EAEVAQSPRYKITEKSQAVAFWCDPISGHATLYWYRQILGQGPELLVQFQDESVVDDSQLPKDRFSAERLKGVDSTLKIQPAELGDSAMYLCASSLGREGYEQYFGPGTRLTVT.

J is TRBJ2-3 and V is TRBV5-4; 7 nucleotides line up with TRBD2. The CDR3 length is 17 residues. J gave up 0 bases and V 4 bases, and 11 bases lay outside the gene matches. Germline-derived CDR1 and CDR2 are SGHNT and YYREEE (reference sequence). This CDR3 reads CASSGVGDYRSTDTQYF. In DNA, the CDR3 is TGTGCCAGCAGCGGGGTGGGGGACTACAGAAGCACAGATACGCAGTATTTT.

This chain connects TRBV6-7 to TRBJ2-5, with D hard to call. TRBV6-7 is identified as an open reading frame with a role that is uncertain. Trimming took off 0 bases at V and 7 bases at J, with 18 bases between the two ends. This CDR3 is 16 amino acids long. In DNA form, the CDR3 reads TGTGCCAGCAGTTACTCGAAAGGTGGCTCACGAGGGACCCAGTACTTC. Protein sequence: CASSYSKGGSRGTQYF.

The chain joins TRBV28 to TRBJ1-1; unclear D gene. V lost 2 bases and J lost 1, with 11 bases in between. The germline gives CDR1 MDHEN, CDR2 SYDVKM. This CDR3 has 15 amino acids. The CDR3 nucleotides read TGTGCCAGCAGTTTACCCCCCCAAAAGAACACTGAAGCTTTCTTT. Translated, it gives CASSLPPQKNTEAFF.

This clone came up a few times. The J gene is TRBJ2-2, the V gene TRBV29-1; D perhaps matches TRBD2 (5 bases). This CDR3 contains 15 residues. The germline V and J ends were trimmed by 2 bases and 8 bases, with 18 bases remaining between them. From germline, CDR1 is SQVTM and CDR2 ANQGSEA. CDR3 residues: CSVELAPGLPGELFF. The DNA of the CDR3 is TGCAGCGTTGAATTGGCCCCGGGGTTACCTGGGGAGCTGTTTTTT.

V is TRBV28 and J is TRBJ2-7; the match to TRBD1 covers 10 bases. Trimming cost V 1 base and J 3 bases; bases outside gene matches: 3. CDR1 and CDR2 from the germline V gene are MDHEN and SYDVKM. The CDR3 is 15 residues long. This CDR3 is CASSLSGQGIYEQYF. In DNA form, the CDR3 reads TGTGCCAGCAGTTTATCGGGACAGGGGATCTACGAGCAGTACTTC.

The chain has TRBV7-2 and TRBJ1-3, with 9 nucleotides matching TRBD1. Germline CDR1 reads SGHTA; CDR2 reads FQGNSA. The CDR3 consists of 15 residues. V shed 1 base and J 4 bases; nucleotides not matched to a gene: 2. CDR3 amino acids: CASSLGDRDGNTIYF. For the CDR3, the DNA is TGTGCCAGCAGCTTAGGGGACAGGGACGGAAACACCATATATTTT. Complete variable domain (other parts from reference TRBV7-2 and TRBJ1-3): GAGVSQSPSNKVTEKGKDVELRCDPISGHTALYWYRQSLGQGLEFLIYFQGNSAPDKSGLPSDRFSAERTGGSVSTLTIQRTQQEDSAVYLCASSLGDRDGNTIYFGEGSWLTVV.

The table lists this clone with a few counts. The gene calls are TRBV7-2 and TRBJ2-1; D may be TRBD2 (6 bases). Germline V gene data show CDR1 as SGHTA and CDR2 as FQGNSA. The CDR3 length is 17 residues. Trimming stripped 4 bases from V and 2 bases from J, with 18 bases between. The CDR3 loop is CASSSPGVTLPYNEQFF. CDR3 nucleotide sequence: TGTGCCAGCAGCTCGCCGGGGGTGACCCTCCCCTACAATGAGCAGTTCTTC.

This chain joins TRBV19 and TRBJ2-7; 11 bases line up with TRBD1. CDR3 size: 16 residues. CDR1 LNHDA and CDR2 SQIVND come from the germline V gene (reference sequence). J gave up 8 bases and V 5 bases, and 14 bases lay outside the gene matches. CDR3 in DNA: TGTGCCAGTAGTCCCGGACAGGGGGCCTTCCTTATGAAGCAGTACTTC. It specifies CASSPGQGAFLMKQYF.

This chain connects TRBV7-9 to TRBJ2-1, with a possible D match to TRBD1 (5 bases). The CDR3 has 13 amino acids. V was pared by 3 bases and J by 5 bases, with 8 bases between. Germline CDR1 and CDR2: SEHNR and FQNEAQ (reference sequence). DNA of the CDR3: TGTGCCAGCAGCTTGCAGGGAAACAATGAGCAGTTCTTC. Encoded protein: CASSLQGNNEQFF.

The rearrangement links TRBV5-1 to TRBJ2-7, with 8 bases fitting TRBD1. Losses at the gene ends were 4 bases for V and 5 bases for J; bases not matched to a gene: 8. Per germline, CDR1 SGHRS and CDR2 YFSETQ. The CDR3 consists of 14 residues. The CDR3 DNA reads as TGCGCCAGCAGCAATGGACAGGGTATGGACGAGCAGTACTTC. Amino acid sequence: CASSNGQGMDEQYF.

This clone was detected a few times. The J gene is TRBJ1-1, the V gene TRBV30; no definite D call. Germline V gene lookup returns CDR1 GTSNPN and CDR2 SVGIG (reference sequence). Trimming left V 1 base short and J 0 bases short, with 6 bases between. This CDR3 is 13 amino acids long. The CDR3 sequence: CAWSAEMNTEAFF. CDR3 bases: TGTGCCTGGAGTGCAGAAATGAACACTGAAGCTTTCTTT.

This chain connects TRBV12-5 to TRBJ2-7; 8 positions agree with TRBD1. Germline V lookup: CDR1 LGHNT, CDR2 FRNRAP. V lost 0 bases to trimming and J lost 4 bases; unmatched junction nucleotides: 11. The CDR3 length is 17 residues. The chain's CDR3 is CASGLVLGAGGRYEQYF. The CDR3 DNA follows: TGTGCTAGTGGTTTGGTACTCGGGGCAGGGGGCAGGTACGAGCAGTACTTC.

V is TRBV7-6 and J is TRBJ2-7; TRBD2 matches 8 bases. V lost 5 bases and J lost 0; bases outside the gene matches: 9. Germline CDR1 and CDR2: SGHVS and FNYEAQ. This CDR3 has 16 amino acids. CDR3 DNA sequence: TGTGCCAGCAGCATCCAACCGGGGGGGAGCTCCTACGAGCAGTACTTC. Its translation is CASSIQPGGSSYEQYF.

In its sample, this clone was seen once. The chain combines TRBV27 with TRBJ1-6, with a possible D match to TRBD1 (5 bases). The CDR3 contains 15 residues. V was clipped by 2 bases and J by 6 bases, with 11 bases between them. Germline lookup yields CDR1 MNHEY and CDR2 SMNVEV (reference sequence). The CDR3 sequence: CASSLVWQGNSPLHF. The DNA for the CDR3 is TGTGCCAGCAGTTTAGTCTGGCAGGGTAATTCACCCCTCCACTTT.

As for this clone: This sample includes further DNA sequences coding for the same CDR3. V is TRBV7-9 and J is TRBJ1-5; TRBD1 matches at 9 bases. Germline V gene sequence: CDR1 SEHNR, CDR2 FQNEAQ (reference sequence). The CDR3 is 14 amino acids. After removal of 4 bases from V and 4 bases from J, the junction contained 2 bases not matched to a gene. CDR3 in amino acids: CASSSGQGNQPQHF. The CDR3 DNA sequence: TGTGCCAGCAGCTCAGGACAGGGGAATCAGCCCCAGCATTTT.

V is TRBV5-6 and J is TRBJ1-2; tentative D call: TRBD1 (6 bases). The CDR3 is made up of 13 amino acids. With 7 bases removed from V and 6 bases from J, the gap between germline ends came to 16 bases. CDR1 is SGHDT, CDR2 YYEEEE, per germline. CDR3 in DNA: TGTGCCAGCGCATCAGAACAGGGACATGGCTACACCTTC. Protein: CASASEQGHGYTF.